These 7 T cell receptor beta chains were all obtained from the same sample, sequenced in a study of T-cell memory formation after mild COVID-19. TCRdb recomputed calls from the 5' RACE reads with MiXCR, one row per CDR3 protein. Found here are about 160,000 distinct CDR3 sequences, roughly 30% of them singletons; the top ten hold 12%. Sequenced: PBMCs or a T cell subset sorted from them (not recorded which). The receptors shown here come from an adult woman who had mild COVID-19 (a few samples of this study predate the infection). Cell type and time point are not known.

The rearrangement links TRBV7-6 to TRBJ2-5, with D unresolved. With 4 bases removed from V and 5 bases from J, the gap between germline ends came to 8 bases. Germline V gene data show CDR1 as SGHVS and CDR2 as FNYEAQ. The CDR3 totals 12 residues. CDR3 sequence reads: CASSSQGETQYF. DNA for the CDR3: TGTGCCAGCAGCTCCCAAGGGGAGACCCAGTACTTC.

The chain links TRBV13 to TRBJ1-5, with a possible D match to TRBD1 (5 bases). CDR1 is PRHDT and CDR2 is FYEKMQ in the germline V gene (reference sequence). V was clipped by 0 bases and J by 3 bases, with 6 bases between them. The CDR3 covers 14 residues. The CDR3 here is CASSLGTVNQPQHF. The CDR3 DNA reads as TGTGCCAGCAGCTTAGGGACAGTCAATCAGCCCCAGCATTTT.

The CDR3, as DNA: TGTGCCAGCAGCCGGAGCTCCAGCGCAGATACGCAGTATTTT. Encoded protein: CASSRSSSADTQYF. This chain links TRBV3-1 with TRBJ2-3; D gene unclear. Germline assignment: CDR1 LGHDT and CDR2 YNNKEL (reference sequence). V lost 4 bases to trimming and J lost 4 bases, with 12 bases between them. This CDR3 has 14 amino acids.

V gene TRBV4-3 combines with J gene TRBJ2-3; 7 bases are shared with TRBD2. The CDR3 covers 17 residues. From germline, CDR1 is LGHNA and CDR2 YSLEER. V was clipped by 0 bases and J by 4 bases; unmatched bases: 10. CDR3 nucleotides: TGCGCCAGCAGCCAAGAGTTCCTAGCGGTTTCTTCAGATACGCAGTATTTT. It is translated as CASSQEFLAVSSDTQYF.

This clonotype was detected only a few times. The genes are TRBV29-1 and TRBJ1-4; D gene unclear. The CDR3 is 14 residues long. Trimming pared 3 bases from V and 10 bases from J, leaving 18 bases between. CDR1 is SQVTM and CDR2 is ANQGSEA in the germline V gene. CDR3 residues: CSVDTPGDFGKLFF. The CDR3 coding sequence is TGCAGCGTTGATACGCCCGGGGATTTCGGAAAACTGTTTTTT.

This clonotype was counted between two and nine times. The chain is built from TRBV7-9 and TRBJ2-5; no clear D. Germline V gene sequence: CDR1 SEHNR, CDR2 FQNEAQ (reference sequence). The CDR3 runs to 14 residues. The germline V and J ends were trimmed by 3 bases and 5 bases, with 13 bases remaining between them. The CDR3, as DNA: TGTGCCAGCAGCTTCGTCCTCTCCCTTGAGACCCAGTACTTC. This translates into CASSFVLSLETQYF. Variable domain in full (rest from reference TRBV7-9 and TRBJ2-5): DTGVSQNPRHKITKRGQNVTFRCDPISEHNRLYWYRQTLGQGPEFLTYFQNEAQLEKSRLLSDRFSAERPKGSFSTLEIQRTEQGDSAMYLCASSFVLSLETQYFGPGTRLLVL.

This clonotype came up a few times. The chain combines TRBV18 with TRBJ2-1; D gene ambiguous. Germline values: CDR1 KGHSH, CDR2 LQKENI. The CDR3 consists of 14 residues. Trimming removed 0 bases at V and 3 bases at J, with 6 bases between. For the CDR3, the DNA is TGTGCCAGCTCACCACCTGAAATCTACAATGAGCAGTTCTTC. Translated, it gives CASSPPEIYNEQFF.